One sample yielded the 22 T cell receptor beta chains listed below, sequenced in a study of radiation and T cells in renal cell carcinoma. Produced via immunoSEQ multiplex PCR; TCRdb's table is partial and in-frame only. The data contain around 94,000 clones, 85% of them singletons. This sample's time point: blood 4 weeks post-SBRT, at nephrectomy. Treatment in this sample: 15 Gy SBRT to primary tumor, nephrectomy 4 weeks later. The sequenced sample was blood, obtained from a patient whose treatment included radiotherapy and nephrectomy. These receptors originate from a man over 45 with renal cell carcinoma.

The rearrangement links TRBV6-1 to TRBJ2-5, with 9 bases aligning to TRBD1. V lost 7 bases to trimming and J lost 4 bases; unmatched junction nucleotides: 7. The CDR3 has 14 amino acids. CDR1 is MNHNS, CDR2 SASEGT, per germline. The CDR3 reads CASTWTGERETQYF. CDR3 sequence (DNA): TGTGCCAGCACCTGGACAGGGGAGCGAGAGACCCAGTACTTC.

CDR3 nucleotides: TGTGCCAGCAGTGAAAAGATGCCCTACGAGCAGTACTTC. Protein: CASSEKMPYEQYF. The chain uses TRBV6-1 and TRBJ2-7; D call uncertain. Germline values: CDR1 MNHNS, CDR2 SASEGT. The CDR3 contains 13 residues. V was trimmed by 2 bases and J by 2 bases, leaving 7 bases between them.

The gene calls are TRBV14 and TRBJ2-3; 10 nucleotides match TRBD2. In germline, CDR1 is SGHDN, CDR2 FVKESK. CDR3 length: 23 residues. Unmatched junction bases numbered 21, after V lost 0 bases and J lost 0 bases. CDR3 DNA: TGTGCCAGCAGCCAAGATCCTAGCGGGGGACACTCAGCTTACAGAGCTAGCACAGATACGCAGTATTTT. It is translated as CASSQDPSGGHSAYRASTDTQYF.

This rearrangement joins TRBV7-8 to TRBJ1-5; the match to TRBD1 covers 7 bases. J lost 6 bases, V lost 2 bases, and 13 bases had no gene match. The CDR3 contains 17 residues. In germline, CDR1 is SGHVS, CDR2 FQNEAQ. CDR3 nucleotides: TGTGCCAGCAGCTTATCCCCCGCATCACAGGGGCGTCAGCCCCAGCATTTT. Amino acid sequence: CASSLSPASQGRQPQHF. The full variable domain, completed using reference TRBV7-8 and TRBJ1-5, is GAGVSQSPRYKVAKRGQDVALRCDPISGHVSLFWYQQALGQGPEFLTYFQNEAQLDKSGLPSDRFFAERPEGSVSTLKIQRTQQEDSAVYLCASSLSPASQGRQPQHFGDGTRLSIL.

The chain has TRBV5-6 and TRBJ1-1; D not certain. CDR3 size: 12 residues. Germline lookup yields CDR1 SGHDT and CDR2 YYEEEE. V dropped 3 bases and J dropped 2 bases, with 5 bases sitting between them. CDR3 nucleotide sequence: TGTGCCAGCAGCTGGAAAAACACTGAAGCTTTCTTT. Translation: CASSWKNTEAFF.

This clone was recorded only once. V and J are TRBV7-6 and TRBJ1-5; D is ambiguous. The germline V gene encodes CDR1 SGHVS and CDR2 FNYEAQ. The CDR3 length is 13 residues. The V end lost 3 bases, the J end lost 3 bases, and 6 bases lay between the germline ends. CDR3 residues: CASSLGFNQPQHF. CDR3 sequence (DNA): TGTGCCAGCAGCTTGGGTTTCAATCAGCCCCAGCATTTT.

This clone was seen many times. CDR3 coding DNA: TGTGCCAGCAGCTTCAAAGGGGGATCGGTCACTGAAGCTTTCTTT. Its translation: CASSFKGGSVTEAFF. J is TRBJ1-1 and V is TRBV9; D perhaps matches TRBD1 (6 bases). Germline V lookup: CDR1 SGDLS, CDR2 YYNGEE. This CDR3 comprises 15 residues. V was clipped by 4 bases and J by 4 bases, with 17 bases between them.

This clone was seen a few times. V and J are TRBV30 and TRBJ1-1, with 10 bases that match TRBD1. After removal of 0 bases from V and 11 bases from J, the junction contained 6 bases not matched to a gene. Germline CDR1 reads GTSNPN; CDR2 reads SVGIG (reference sequence). CDR3 size: 13 residues. CDR3: CAWSVLGGQGAFF. As DNA, the CDR3 is TGTGCCTGGAGTGTATTGGGGGGACAGGGGGCTTTCTTT.

V gene TRBV21-1 combines with J gene TRBJ1-1; TRBD1, the table's D call, was not compared with the DNA. TRBV21-1 is tagged as a pseudogene. This CDR3 has 12 amino acids. The CDR3 DNA sequence: TGTGCCAGCAGCAACCCCAGGGGAAAAGCTTTCTTT. It is translated as CASSNPRGKAFF.

V usage is TRBV5-1 and J usage is TRBJ2-7; 8 bases line up with TRBD1. The ends lost 3 bases at V and 2 bases at J; junction bases unmatched: 10. Germline V lookup: CDR1 SGHRS, CDR2 YFSETQ. There are 16 residues in the CDR3. The CDR3 sequence: CASSWRTGQEAYEQYF. As DNA, the CDR3 is TGCGCCAGCAGCTGGAGAACGGGACAGGAGGCCTACGAGCAGTACTTC.

V usage is TRBV19 and J usage is TRBJ2-5; no firm D call. The length of the CDR3 is 13 residues. With 11 bases removed from V and 2 bases from J, the gap between germline ends came to 15 bases. Germline CDR1 reads LNHDA; CDR2 reads SQIVND (reference sequence). The CDR3 DNA reads as TGTGCCGCCCCCAGGACGGAGCAAGAGACCCAGTACTTC. Amino acids: CAAPRTEQETQYF.

This clone was detected only a few times. The chain couples TRBV10-3 to TRBJ1-1, with TRBD1 matching 7 bases. The junction had 7 bases not matched to a gene; V was cut back by 4 bases and J by 5 bases. The V gene's germline CDR1 is ENHRY and CDR2 SYGVKD. This CDR3 comprises 14 residues. The CDR3 DNA follows: TGTGCCATCAGTGGTCTAGGGGGCGGGACTGAAGCTTTCTTT. Protein product: CAISGLGGGTEAFF.

The rearrangement links TRBV6-5 to TRBJ1-4; no reliable D call. Per germline, CDR1 MNHEY and CDR2 SVGAGI. The CDR3 length is 13 residues. V lost 2 bases and J 7 bases, leaving 8 bases between the germline ends. The CDR3 loop is CASSYRDSEKLFF. The CDR3 DNA is TGTGCCAGCAGTTACAGAGATAGTGAAAAACTGTTTTTT.

This chain links TRBV5-1 with TRBJ2-3, with a tentative D call TRBD2 (6 bases). CDR3 length: 14 residues. Germline CDR1 is SGHRS and CDR2 is YFSETQ. V lost 6 bases and J 0 bases, leaving 11 bases between the germline ends. CDR3 amino acids: CASKPGASTDTQYF. The CDR3 bases are TGCGCCAGCAAACCGGGAGCCAGCACAGATACGCAGTATTTT.

The rearrangement joins TRBV5-1 to TRBJ2-3, with D perhaps being TRBD1 or TRBD2 (5 bases each). The CDR3 covers 16 residues. Germline values: CDR1 SGHRS, CDR2 YFSETQ. Trimming removed 4 bases from V and 0 bases from J, with 15 bases in between. CDR3 sequence: CASSPRGWDSTDTQYF. CDR3 DNA: TGCGCCAGCAGCCCAAGAGGATGGGACAGCACAGATACGCAGTATTTT.

The chain is built from TRBV6-1 and TRBJ1-2, with 9 bases lining up with TRBD1. V was pared by 4 bases and J by 4 bases, with 4 bases of the junction left unmatched. CDR1 is MNHNS, CDR2 SASEGT, per germline. The length of the CDR3 is 14 residues. As DNA, the CDR3 is TGTGCCAGCAGTGGGACAGGGGTGGGCTATGGCTACACCTTC. It yields the protein CASSGTGVGYGYTF.

The CDR3 bases are TGTGCCAGCAGCCGCGAAGGACAGGAAAAAAATCAGCCCCAGCATTTT. Protein sequence: CASSREGQEKNQPQHF. The V and J genes are TRBV14 and TRBJ1-5; TRBD1 matches at 7 bases. Unmatched junction bases numbered 10, after V lost 4 bases and J lost 4 bases. Per the germline V gene, CDR1 is SGHDN and CDR2 is FVKESK. CDR3 length: 16 residues.

The chain employs TRBV10-3 and TRBJ1-1; 11 positions match TRBD1. This CDR3 has 16 residues. CDR1 is ENHRY and CDR2 is SYGVKD in the germline V gene. V lost 6 bases, J lost 5 bases, and 11 bases stayed unmatched. The CDR3 DNA reads as TGTGCCATCAGAGGACAGGGGGCAAGCGTAGTAACTGAAGCTTTCTTT. Encoded protein: CAIRGQGASVVTEAFF.

The chain employs TRBV7-9 and TRBJ1-5; 8 bases align to TRBD1. CDR3 length: 15 amino acids. V lost 3 bases and J lost 6; bases outside the gene matches: 7. Germline V gene lookup returns CDR1 SEHNR and CDR2 FQNEAQ (reference sequence). The CDR3 protein is CASSLAGQGAQPQHF. Here the CDR3 DNA reads TGTGCCAGCAGCTTGGCCGGACAGGGTGCTCAGCCCCAGCATTTT.

The V call is TRBV30, the J call TRBJ1-2, with D uncertain. The CDR3 runs 13 residues. From germline, CDR1 is GTSNPN and CDR2 SVGIG (reference sequence). Deletions cut 8 bases from V and 4 bases from J, with 17 bases between. CDR3 loop: CALERWEGYGYTF. The CDR3 DNA is TGTGCCCTAGAGAGGTGGGAGGGCTATGGCTACACCTTC.

This chain uses TRBV2 with TRBJ2-4; D gene ambiguous. The CDR3 runs to 15 residues. Trimming removed 6 bases at V and 0 bases at J, with 12 bases between. CDR1 and CDR2 from the germline V gene are SNHLY and FYNNEI. CDR3 loop: CASSPRWLAKNIQYF. As DNA, the CDR3 is TGTGCCAGCAGCCCCAGATGGCTAGCCAAAAACATTCAGTACTTC. The full variable domain, completed using reference TRBV2 and TRBJ2-4, is EPEVTQTPSHQVTQMGQEVILRCVPISNHLYFYWYRQILGQKVEFLVSFYNNEISEKSEIFDDQFSVERPDGSNFTLKIRSTKLEDSAMYFCASSPRWLAKNIQYFGAGTRLSVL.

This chain uses TRBV27 with TRBJ1-2, with TRBD1 matching over 9 bases. Germline-derived CDR1 and CDR2 are MNHEY and SMNVEV (reference sequence). Germline trimming cut 4 bases from V and 7 bases from J; bases unmatched to any gene: 7. The CDR3 totals 14 residues. CDR3 loop: CASSSGQGTGGYTF. CDR3 DNA sequence: TGTGCCAGCAGTTCTGGACAGGGGACGGGTGGCTACACCTTC.